Following are 14 T cell receptor beta chains from one sample sequenced in a study of CXCR3-negative and CXCR3-positive naive CD8 T cells. Each TRB cDNA library was prepared by 5' RACE (with UMI labels). TCRdb reprocessed the 5' RACE reads and reports one entry per CDR3 protein, with no DNA. This table lists approximately 5,800 distinct CDR3 sequences. The specimen was naive CXCR3- CD8+ T cells from blood. As for subset: CD45RO-CCR7+CD27+CD95- naive CD8+ T cells lacking CXCR3 (TNR3-). These receptors were collected from a human donor in good health. Some clones in this sample may be carry-over from other donors' samples.

This clonotype is called medium-sized based on its frequency. This chain connects TRBV5-1 to TRBJ2-1; TCRdb indicates TRBD1, and absent DNA this call remains unverified. Germline V gene lookup returns CDR1 SGHRS and CDR2 YFSETQ. This CDR3 has 12 residues. The chain's CDR3 is CASSLGDREQFF.

This clonotype is called medium-sized based on its frequency. The chain couples TRBV29-1 to TRBJ2-1; TCRdb designates TRBD2, a call that cannot be tested without DNA. The CDR3 is made up of 14 amino acids. CDR1 SQVTM and CDR2 ANQGSEA come from the germline V gene. The CDR3 loop reads CSDILAGGKGEQFF.

The gene calls are TRBV25-1 and TRBJ2-5; the TRBD2 assignment by TCRdb is unverifiable without DNA. This CDR3 has 14 residues. Germline assignment: CDR1 MGHDK and CDR2 SYGVNS. The CDR3: CASSDSGPSETKYF.

This clonotype is labeled medium-sized based on frequency. This chain joins TRBV29-1 and TRBJ2-1; the D call from TCRdb, TRBD1, cannot be confirmed without DNA. CDR1 is SQVTM and CDR2 is ANQGSEA in the germline V gene. CDR3 size: 13 residues. CDR3 residues: CSAHRAGSYEQFF.

This clonotype ranks as medium-sized (0.01 to 0.1%) in terms of frequency. The rearrangement joins TRBV29-1 to TRBJ2-7; as DNA is missing, the TRBD1 call by TCRdb cannot be tested. Germline V gene sequence: CDR1 SQVTM, CDR2 ANQGSEA. This CDR3 contains 16 residues. CDR3: CSVESLEDGEIYEQYF.

By frequency, this clonotype is medium-sized. The chain joins TRBV18 to TRBJ2-7; TCRdb names TRBD1, which stays unverified in the absence of DNA. Germline V gives CDR1 KGHSH, CDR2 LQKENI. The CDR3 is made up of 15 amino acids. The CDR3 region is CASSPGGSDSYEQYF.

This clonotype is labeled medium-sized based on frequency. The chain links TRBV5-4 to TRBJ2-3. CDR1 is SGHNT, CDR2 YYREEE, per germline (reference sequence). This CDR3 is built from 14 residues. The CDR3 loop is CASSLDRATDTQYF. Looking up the rest from reference TRBV5-4 and TRBJ2-3 gives the full variable domain: ETGVTQSPTHLIKTRGQQVTLRCSSQSGHNTVSWYQQALGQGPQFIFQYYREEENGRGNFPPRFSGLQFPNYSSELNVNALELDDSALYLCASSLDRATDTQYFGPGTRLTVL.

This chain uses TRBV5-1 with TRBJ2-7; the D call from TCRdb, TRBD1, cannot be confirmed without DNA. The CDR3 covers 15 residues. Per the germline V gene, CDR1 is SGHRS and CDR2 is YFSETQ. CDR3 region: CASSSTPQRDYEQYF. Using reference TRBV5-1 and TRBJ2-7 for the parts outside the CDR3, the full variable domain is KAGVTQTPRYLIKTRGQQVTLSCSPISGHRSVSWYQQTPGQGLQFLFEYFSETQRNKGNFPGRFSGRQFSNSRSEMNVSTLELGDSALYLCASSSTPQRDYEQYFGPGTRLTVT.

V is TRBV20-1 and J is TRBJ2-1; the D call of TRBD2 rests on TCRdb alone, since no DNA is present to check it. Germline V gene data show CDR1 as DFQATT and CDR2 as SNEGSKA (reference sequence). This CDR3 contains 15 residues. CDR3: CSVEDPTSGSYEQFF.

In terms of frequency, this clonotype is medium-sized. The CDR3 sequence is CASSIGSGRSYEQYF. The V and J genes are TRBV19 and TRBJ2-7. Germline V gives CDR1 LNHDA, CDR2 SQIVND (reference sequence). This CDR3 is 15 amino acids long.

The chain employs TRBV7-8 and TRBJ1-5. Per germline, CDR1 SGHVS and CDR2 FQNEAQ. The CDR3 sequence is 15 residues long. The CDR3 sequence: CASSPFLAGNQPQHF.

The chain carries TRBV6-6 and TRBJ1-5; TCRdb selects TRBD1, and the lack of DNA leaves this call unchecked. This CDR3 has 14 amino acids. The germline CDR1 and CDR2 sequences are MNHNY and SVGAGI (reference sequence). The CDR3 sequence is CASYTGFSNQPQHF.

Measured by frequency, this clonotype is medium-sized. The J gene is TRBJ2-5, the V gene TRBV20-1; TCRdb calls TRBD1, which cannot be checked without DNA. The CDR3 loop spans 14 amino acids. CDR1 DFQATT and CDR2 SNEGSKA come from the germline V gene (reference sequence). CDR3 protein: CSASGGPHQETQYF.

V usage is TRBV7-2 and J usage is TRBJ1-3. Germline V gene lookup returns CDR1 SGHTA and CDR2 FQGNSA. The CDR3 spans 15 residues. The CDR3 protein is CASSLVGYSGNTIYF.